This TCR beta chain was recorded in a study of blood T cell repertoires in COVID-19 (dated by TCRdb to the early 2020s). The study in broad terms: The collaborator samples originated in the United States, Italy and Spain and spanned the acute and convalescent phases of COVID-19. The material from the prospective study consisted of cDNA or gDNA derived from T cells, B-cell-depleted T cells, or PBMCs. Subjects who had been exposed to COVID-19, were actively infected with it, or had recovered from it provided the deeply sampled blood TCRbeta repertoires that made up the dataset. The repertoires were released in a freely available public database meant as a resource for research on the immune response to SARS-CoV-2. The samples were drawn from two sources: the first 160 participants of the ongoing ImmuneRACE study, and 1,200 or so subjects contributed by 6 global collaborators. Sample metadata almost always included a de-identified subject ID, COVID-19 status, age in years and sex. Where available, HLA class I and class II types were taken from metadata supplied by the sample provider and were not determined by assay-based typing.

To note about this clone: No cognate antigen has been identified for it. One base away there is no much larger clone; base qualities are not given.

Cut back by 5 bases and 4 bases, the V and J ends lie 6 bases apart. The CDR3 covers 12 residues, taking in both the cysteine and the phenylalanine. Of all the DNA, just the CDR3 is kept, 36 bases in frame from base 1. The germline V gene sets CDR1 to SGHAT and CDR2 to FQNNGV. The collaborating institutions used their own protocols to collect whole blood in K2EDTA tubes. For TCRbeta analysis, collaborators shipped samples in one of three forms: frozen whole blood, isolated PBMCs, or DNA extracted from either of those sample types. TCRbeta CDR3 regions were amplified from genomic DNA by means of the immunoSEQ Assay, a bias-controlled multiplex PCR. The authors processed their data as follows. The number of nucleated cells in each sample was estimated from the amplification of reference gene primers within the assay. Sequence reads were collapsed and filtered to measure the absolute abundance of every unique TCRbeta CDR3 rearrangement. For each sample, productive Simpson clonality was calculated as the square root of Simpson's diversity index across productive rearrangements. This is the immuneACCESS table as TCRdb keeps it, with only in-frame sequences that have V and J called. A part of the clones is gone; compared with another copy, unresolved V genes explain less than half, and the rest is unexplained. That table supplies the V and J calls and clone size; D and trimming were determined from the DNA. This sample is represented by roughly 86,000 clones; approximately 78% of them were singletons. Together, the top ten hold 21% of the sample.

The paper as a whole reports these results and caveats: The amount of clinical and demographic metadata varied by source and participant and was provided uncurated.

The clonotype comes from a human donor in a cohort sampled during active COVID-19. The specimen sequenced was peripheral blood. This chain is built from TRBV11-2 and TRBJ1-3, with no reliable assignment of the D segment. The nucleotide sequence reads TGTGCCAGCAGCACTTACGGAAACACCATATATTTT. Translation gives CASSTYGNTIYF. Joined to the reference TRBV11-2 and TRBJ1-3 proteins, this CDR3 gives the full variable domain: EAGVAQSPRYKIIEKRQSVAFWCNPISGHATLYWYQQILGQGPKLLIQFQNNGVVDDSQLPKDRFSAERLKGVDSTLKIQPAKLEDSAVYLCASSTYGNTIYFGEGSWLTVV.